These T cell receptor beta chains were read from a single sample in a study of regulatory T cells in long-lasting Graves disease. MiXCR, run by TCRdb on the multiplex PCR reads, gives a single entry per CDR3 protein. The sample lists 420,000 or so distinct CDR3 sequences; about a quarter were seen once. Sequences were derived from peripheral blood mononuclear cells (PBMCs), sampled when the disease was refractory, from a patient treated with antithyroid drugs. The receptors shown here come from a female donor with Graves disease. Each CDR3 is given with its conserved first and last residue. The order of the fields is D gene, V gene, clone size, J gene, CDR3 length, CDR3 DNA, CDR3 protein. D genes are given only for firm matches. A clone size is listed for some rows: how often the clone was seen (once, few, many), or a class if it is expanded.

NA	TRBV2	many	TRBJ2-7	14	TGTGCCAGCAGGGGGCTAGGGGGAAGCTACGAGCAGTACTTC	CASRGLGGSYEQYF
TRBD2	TRBV29-1	NA	TRBJ2-1	14	TGCAGCGTTGGATTGCTAGCGGGAAGGAATGAGCAGTTCTTC	CSVGLLAGRNEQFF
TRBD1	TRBV7-9	NA	TRBJ2-7	15	TGTGCCAGCAGCCAGGGACAGGGGAGTGCCTACGAGCAGTACTTC	CASSQGQGSAYEQYF
NA	TRBV4-1	few	TRBJ2-7	15	TGCGCCAGCAGCCAAGATCCAGGGGCCAGGTACGAGCAGTACTTC	CASSQDPGARYEQYF
NA	TRBV12-3/TRBV12-4	NA	TRBJ2-2	15	TGTGCCAGCAGTTTAGGGCGCTCGAACACCGGGGAGCTGTTTTTT	CASSLGRSNTGELFF
NA	TRBV7-9	NA	TRBJ2-7	12	TGTGCCAGCAGCTTAAGAGGCCTCGAGCAGTACTTC	CASSLRGLEQYF
NA	TRBV7-9	few	TRBJ2-2	16	TGTGCCAGCAGCCCAGGGCCCGGCCAGAACACCGGGGAGCTGTTTTTT	CASSPGPGQNTGELFF
TRBD1	TRBV15	few	TRBJ1-6	14	TGTGCCACCAGCTGGAAGGGGGCTGGTTCACCCCTCCACTTT	CATSWKGAGSPLHF
NA	TRBV20-1	few	TRBJ2-7	13	TGCAGTGCTAGCCCGGGGAGTGGGGACGAGCAGTACTTC	CSASPGSGDEQYF
NA	TRBV18	few	TRBJ1-1	14	TGTGCCAGCTCACCTTCAGGGCACGACACTGAAGCTTTCTTT	CASSPSGHDTEAFF
NA	TRBV4-3	NA	TRBJ1-2	14	TGCGCCAGCAGCCAAGACAGGGGAGATAGGGGCTACACCTTC	CASSQDRGDRGYTF
NA	TRBV20-1	many	TRBJ1-5	15	TGCAGTGCTAGTCTGGCGGGCGGTACTAATCAGCCCCAGCATTTT	CSASLAGGTNQPQHF
NA	TRBV19	few	TRBJ1-3	15	TGTGCCAGTAGCCGTCGGGCCCATCTTGGAAACACCATATATTTT	CASSRRAHLGNTIYF
NA	TRBV6-1	many	TRBJ1-1	14	TGTGCCAGCCGCGTTAGGAACGAGAACACTGAAGCTTTCTTT	CASRVRNENTEAFF
TRBD1	TRBV19	few	TRBJ2-5	18	TGTGCCAGTAGTATACGGTCCCCCCTCGACAGGGCTCTTGAGACCCAGTACTTC	CASSIRSPLDRALETQYF
NA	TRBV5-1	many	TRBJ1-1	13	TGTGCCAGCAGCTTAGTTTCGGTCACTGAAGCTTTCTTT	CASSLVSVTEAFF
NA	TRBV20-1	NA	TRBJ2-7	12	TGCAGTGCTACCTTACTAAGTTACGAGCAGTACTTC	CSATLLSYEQYF
TRBD1	TRBV2	NA	TRBJ1-1	14	TGTGCCAGCAGTAGGGGACAGAAGAACACTGAAGCTTTCTTT	CASSRGQKNTEAFF
NA	TRBV28	many	TRBJ1-2	12	TGTGCCAGCAGTCTGGGACCCCGTGGCTACACCTTC	CASSLGPRGYTF
NA	TRBV20-1	NA	TRBJ2-5	16	TGCAGTGCTAGAGAGACCGTCTATTCCACCCAAGAGACCCAGTACTTC	CSARETVYSTQETQYF
NA	TRBV2	few	TRBJ1-4	15	TGTGCCACCAGATTAAGGCCGAGCTCTAATGAAAAACTGTTTTTT	CATRLRPSSNEKLFF
TRBD1	TRBV6-5	many	TRBJ1-2	14	TGTGCCAGCAGTTACACAACAGGGGGCGGAGGCTACACCTTC	CASSYTTGGGGYTF
NA	TRBV5-1	few	TRBJ1-4	17	TGCGCCAAGCGGGGGGTTCCGGCAGATCCAACTAATGAAAAACTGTTTTTT	CAKRGVPADPTNEKLFF
TRBD1	TRBV5-5	NA	TRBJ2-5	14	TGTGCCAGCAGCAGAGGGACAGCAGAAGAGACCCAGTACTTC	CASSRGTAEETQYF
NA	TRBV5-1	few	TRBJ2-4	14	TGCGCCAGCAGCCTCCAGGACTCAGGGAACATTCAGTACTTC	CASSLQDSGNIQYF
TRBD2	TRBV29-1	NA	TRBJ2-1	14	TGCAGCGTTGACGGCTTGCGGGAGGGCCGGTCTCAGTTCTTC	CSVDGLREGRSQFF
TRBD2	TRBV10-3	many	TRBJ2-2	14	TGTGCCATCTCGCTAGCGGGAGGAACCGGGGAGCTGTTTTTT	CAISLAGGTGELFF
NA	TRBV15	many	TRBJ1-4	14	TGTGCCACCAGGGACTTCGGGGACCATGAAAAACTGTTTTTT	CATRDFGDHEKLFF
NA	TRBV7-6	NA	TRBJ2-4	13	TGTGCCAGCAGCCCCTCTAGCGTGGGGAGTCCAACCTTC	CASSPSSVGSPTF
TRBD1	TRBV6-5	many	TRBJ1-2	16	TGTGCCAGCAGTTACACAAGACAGGGAGGGAACTATGGCTACACCTTC	CASSYTRQGGNYGYTF
TRBD1	TRBV15	many	TRBJ2-7	14	TGTGCCACCAGCAGAGGGGGACAGGCCTACGAGCAGTACTTC	CATSRGGQAYEQYF
NA	TRBV11-2	few	TRBJ2-7	14	TGTGCCAGCAGCTTAGTAGTCGGTGGCTACGAGCAGTACTTC	CASSLVVGGYEQYF
NA	TRBV6-1	NA	TRBJ2-7	15	TGTGCCAGCAGTGATTGGCGGAACAGGGTGTCCGAGCAGTACTTC	CASSDWRNRVSEQYF